The present entry profiles one T cell receptor (beta chain) with its context. Its antigen remains unidentified. This sample is drawn from a study of T cell responses to AZD1222 COVID-19 vaccine. Assay: immunoSEQ multiplex PCR; the TCRdb copy retains only in-frame clones and omits some. The table shows tens of thousands of clones, with approximately 86% occurring only once. Study observations and caveats: Repertoire sampling happened only post peak T cell response. CD4 TCRs covered the whole spike, strongest at regions 160-218 and 743-854. Possibly, clonal diversity was underestimated; donors were largely white British and included more females.

The CDR3 runs to 13 residues. V was trimmed by 8 bases and J by 4 bases, leaving 14 bases between them. Germline-derived CDR1 and CDR2 are MDHEN and SYDVKM. This receptor was obtained from an adult in good health. The chain joins TRBV28 to TRBJ1-2; D gene unclear. Sequences were derived from peripheral blood, sampled on day 0 of AZD1222 vaccination. CDR3 loop: CASAVQHLYGYTF. The DNA for the CDR3 is TGTGCCAGCGCAGTACAGCACCTCTATGGCTACACCTTC.